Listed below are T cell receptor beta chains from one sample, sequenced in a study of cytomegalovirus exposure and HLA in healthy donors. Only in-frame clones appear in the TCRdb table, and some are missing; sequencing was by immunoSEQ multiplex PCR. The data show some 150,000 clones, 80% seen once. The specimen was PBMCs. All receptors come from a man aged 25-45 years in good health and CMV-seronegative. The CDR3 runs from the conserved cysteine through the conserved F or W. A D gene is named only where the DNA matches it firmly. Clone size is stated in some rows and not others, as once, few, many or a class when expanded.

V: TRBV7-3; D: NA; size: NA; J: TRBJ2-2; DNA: TGTGCCAGCAGCTCGGACACCGGGGAGCTGTTTTTT; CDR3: CASSSDTGELFF
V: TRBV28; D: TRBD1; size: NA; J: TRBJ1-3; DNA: TGTGCCAGCAGGGGGGGGACAGGGCCTGGAAACACCATATATTTT; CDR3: CASRGGTGPGNTIYF
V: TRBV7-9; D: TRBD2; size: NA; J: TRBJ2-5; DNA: TGTGCCAGCAGCCCCGGGACTAGTGTGGCAGAGACCCAGTACTTC; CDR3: CASSPGTSVAETQYF
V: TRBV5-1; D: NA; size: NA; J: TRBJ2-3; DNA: TGCGCCAGCAGCTTTCAAGGAACCCTAGAGCAGTATTTT; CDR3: CASSFQGTLEQYF
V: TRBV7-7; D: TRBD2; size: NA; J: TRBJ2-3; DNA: TGTGCTAGCAGCTTACTAGCGGGGGGAGCAGATACGCAGTATTTT; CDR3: CASSLLAGGADTQYF
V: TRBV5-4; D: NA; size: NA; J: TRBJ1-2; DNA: TGTGCCAGCAGCGCAGCGGGGGTGTTGGGGTCGGGCTACACCTTC; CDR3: CASSAAGVLGSGYTF
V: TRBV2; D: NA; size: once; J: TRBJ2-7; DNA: TGTGCCAGCAGTGTAACAAGCTCCTACGAGCAGTACTTC; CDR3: CASSVTSSYEQYF
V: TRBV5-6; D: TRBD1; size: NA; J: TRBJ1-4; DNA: TGTGCCAGCAGACGAACTCGACAGGGAACTAATGAAAAACTGTTTTTT; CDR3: CASRRTRQGTNEKLFF
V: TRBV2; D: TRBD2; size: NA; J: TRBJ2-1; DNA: TGTGCCACCACAACCGAATCCGCCTTGGCGGGAGTGGAAGAGCAGTTCTTC; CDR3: CATTTESALAGVEEQFF
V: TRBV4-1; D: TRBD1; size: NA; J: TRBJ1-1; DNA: TGTGCCAGCAGCCAAGGACAGGCCACTGAAGCTTTCTTT; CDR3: CASSQGQATEAFF
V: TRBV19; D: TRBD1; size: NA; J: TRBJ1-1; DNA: TGTGCCAGTAGTTACGGGACAGCTGAAGCTTTCTTT; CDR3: CASSYGTAEAFF
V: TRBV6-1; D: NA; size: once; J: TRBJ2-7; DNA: TGTGCCAGCAGTGATACAGGCTACGAGCAGTACTTC; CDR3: CASSDTGYEQYF
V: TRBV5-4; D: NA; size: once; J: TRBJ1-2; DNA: TGTGCCAGCAGCTCGCGGAGTCAGGGCTACACCTTC; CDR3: CASSSRSQGYTF
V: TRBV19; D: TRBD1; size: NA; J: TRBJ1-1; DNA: TGTGCCAGTAGTATAAGGGGACAGCCTGAGCTGAACACTGAAGCTTTCTTT; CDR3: CASSIRGQPELNTEAFF
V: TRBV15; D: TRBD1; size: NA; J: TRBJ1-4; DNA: TGTGCCACCAGCAGGGGGACAGGGCCCAATGAAAAACTGTTTTTT; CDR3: CATSRGTGPNEKLFF
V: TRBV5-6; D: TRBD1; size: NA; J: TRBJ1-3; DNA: TGTGCCAGCAGCCTGGGACAGGGTTATGGAAACACCATATATTTT; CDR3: CASSLGQGYGNTIYF
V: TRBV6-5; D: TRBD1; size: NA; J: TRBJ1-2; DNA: TGTGCCAGCACCACAAGGACAGGGCGAGGCTACACCTTC; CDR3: CASTTRTGRGYTF
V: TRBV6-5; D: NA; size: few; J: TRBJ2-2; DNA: TGTGCCAGCAGGAGGTTTCGGGGGGAGCTGTTTTTT; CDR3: CASRRFRGELFF
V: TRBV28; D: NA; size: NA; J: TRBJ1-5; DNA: TGTGCCAGCAGACCGGGACAAGAGGATCAGCCCCAGAATTTT; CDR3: CASRPGQEDQPQNF
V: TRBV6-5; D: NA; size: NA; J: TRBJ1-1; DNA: TGTGCCAGCAGTTACTCAACGTCCGGGATGAACACTGAAGCTTTCTTT; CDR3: CASSYSTSGMNTEAFF
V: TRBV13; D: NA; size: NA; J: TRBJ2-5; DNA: TGTGCCAGCAGCTACGGACAGCCCCAAGAGACCCAGTACTTC; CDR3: CASSYGQPQETQYF
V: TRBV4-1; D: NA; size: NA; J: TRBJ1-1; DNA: TGCGCCAGCAGCCAAGGCTCAGGGGTGGGAATGAACACTGAAGCTTTCTTT; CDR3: CASSQGSGVGMNTEAFF
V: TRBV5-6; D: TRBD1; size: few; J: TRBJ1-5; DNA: TGTGCCAGCAGTACAGGGGGCCAGCCCCAGCATTTT; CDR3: CASSTGGQPQHF
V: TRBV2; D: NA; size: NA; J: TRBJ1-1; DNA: TGTGCCAGCAGTGACGGGGGGCGGGTTGAAGCTTTCTTT; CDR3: CASSDGGRVEAFF
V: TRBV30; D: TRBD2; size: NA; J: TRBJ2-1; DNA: TGTGCCTGGAGTCCCTCTAGCGGGAGTATCGATGAGCAGTTCTTC; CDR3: CAWSPSSGSIDEQFF
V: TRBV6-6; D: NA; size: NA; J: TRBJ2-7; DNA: TGTGCCAGCAGGGGCTACGAGCAGTACTTC; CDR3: CASRGYEQYF
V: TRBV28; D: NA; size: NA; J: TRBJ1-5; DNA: TGTGCCAGCAGTGCGACGACAGGAGGACAGCCCCAGAATTTT; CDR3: CASSATTGGQPQNF
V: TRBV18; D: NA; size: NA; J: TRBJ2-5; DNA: TGTGCCAGCTCACTAACTAAAGTGGAGACCCAGTACTTC; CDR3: CASSLTKVETQYF
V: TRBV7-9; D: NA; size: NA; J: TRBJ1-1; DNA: TGTGCCAGCAGGACTCGAGGGTTGAACACTGAAGCTTTCTTT; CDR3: CASRTRGLNTEAFF
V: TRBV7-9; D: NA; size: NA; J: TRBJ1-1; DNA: TGTGCCAGCAGCTTAGTAGGAGAGGCGGGGCTGAACACTGAAGCTTTCTTT; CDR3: CASSLVGEAGLNTEAFF
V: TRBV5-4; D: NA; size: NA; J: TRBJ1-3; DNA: TGTGCCAGCAGCTCCCAGGGTTACGGAAACACCATATATTTT; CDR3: CASSSQGYGNTIYF
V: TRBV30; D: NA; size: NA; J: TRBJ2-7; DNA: TGTGCCTGGGGCCACCAGGGTGGCGAGCAGTACTTC; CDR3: CAWGHQGGEQYF
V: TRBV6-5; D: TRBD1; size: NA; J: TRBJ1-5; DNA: TGTGCCAGCATGAGGGACAGTTTCGTCAATCAGCCCCAGCATTTT; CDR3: CASMRDSFVNQPQHF
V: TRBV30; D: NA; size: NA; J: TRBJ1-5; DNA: TGTGCCTGGAGTGTTCTTAGCAATCAGCCCCAGAATTTT; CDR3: CAWSVLSNQPQNF
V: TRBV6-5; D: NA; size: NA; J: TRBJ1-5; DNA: TGTGCCAGCAGTTACCCCAGGGAAAGCAATCAGCCCCAGCATTTT; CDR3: CASSYPRESNQPQHF
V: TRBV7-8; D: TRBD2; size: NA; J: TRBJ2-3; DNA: TGTGCCAGCAGCTTCAGGAGCGGGGGGGACACAGATACGCAGTATTTT; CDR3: CASSFRSGGDTDTQYF
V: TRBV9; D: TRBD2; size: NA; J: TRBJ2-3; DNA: TGTGCCAGCAGCGTAAGTACTAGCGTAAGCACAGATACGCAGTATTTT; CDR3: CASSVSTSVSTDTQYF
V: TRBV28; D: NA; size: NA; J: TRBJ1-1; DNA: TGTGCCATAGATGGGGAGGGGCGGGACACTGAAGCTTTCTTT; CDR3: CAIDGEGRDTEAFF
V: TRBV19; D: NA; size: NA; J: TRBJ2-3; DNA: TGTGCCAGTAGTAGCGGGGGCACAGATACGCAGTATTTT; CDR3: CASSSGGTDTQYF
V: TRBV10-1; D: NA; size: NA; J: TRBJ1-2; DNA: TGCGCCAGCAGTGCCGGGACAACCTTCTATGGCTACACCTTC; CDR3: CASSAGTTFYGYTF
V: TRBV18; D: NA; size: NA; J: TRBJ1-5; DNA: TGTGCCAGCTCACCGTCCTATCAGCCCCAGCATTTT; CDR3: CASSPSYQPQHF
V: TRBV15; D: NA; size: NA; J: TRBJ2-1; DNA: TGTGCCACCAGCAGAAAGAGTCTCGGACACGACGGTGGTAATGAGCAGTTCTTC; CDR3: CATSRKSLGHDGGNEQFF
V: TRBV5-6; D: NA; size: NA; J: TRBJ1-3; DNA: TGTGCCAGCAGCTTGGGAGACTCTGGAAACACCATATATTTT; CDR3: CASSLGDSGNTIYF
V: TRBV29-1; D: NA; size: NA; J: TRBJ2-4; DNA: TGCAGCGCCGGGGGACAGAAAAACATTCAGTACTTC; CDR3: CSAGGQKNIQYF
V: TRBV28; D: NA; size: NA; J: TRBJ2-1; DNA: TGTGCCAGCAGCTTCCCCTCGAGCTCCTACAATGAGCAGTTCTTC; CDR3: CASSFPSSSYNEQFF
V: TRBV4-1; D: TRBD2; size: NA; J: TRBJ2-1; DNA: TGCGCCAGCAGCCAAGATGGGCGGGGGAATGAGCAGTTCTTC; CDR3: CASSQDGRGNEQFF
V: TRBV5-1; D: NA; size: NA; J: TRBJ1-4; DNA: TGCGCCAGCAGCTTGGCTTTGGGTCCTGGAGATGAAAAACTGTTTTTT; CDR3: CASSLALGPGDEKLFF
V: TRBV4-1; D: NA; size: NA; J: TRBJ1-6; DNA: TGCGCCAGCAGCCAGGGGGGTGATTCACCCCTCCACTTT; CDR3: CASSQGGDSPLHF
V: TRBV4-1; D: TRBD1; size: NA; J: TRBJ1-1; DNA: TGCGCCAGCAGCCAAGAGGGCGCAGGGGGCTACACTGAAGCTTTCTTT; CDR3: CASSQEGAGGYTEAFF